This entry describes one TCR beta chain. Produced via immunoSEQ multiplex PCR; TCRdb's table is partial and in-frame only. The sample consists of 25,000 or so clones, about 82% of them appearing once. Trimming stripped 2 bases from V and 2 bases from J, with 12 bases between. The germline V gene encodes CDR1 SGHTA and CDR2 FQGTGA. The CDR3 extends over 16 amino acids. This sample was included in a study of control samples from healthy donors and cancer patients. The sequencing input was PBMCs. This TCR was recovered from a woman aged 60-75 years with head and neck cancer. The chain carries TRBV7-3 and TRBJ2-2; the D call may be TRBD1 or TRBD2 (6 bases each). CDR3 coding DNA: TGTGCCAGCAGCTTAGCGGGGACACAAAACACCGGGGAGCTGTTTTTT. This sequence encodes CASSLAGTQNTGELFF. The entire variable domain, with the rest obtained from reference TRBV7-3 and TRBJ2-2, is as follows: GAGVSQTPSNKVTEKGKYVELRCDPISGHTALYWYRQSLGQGPEFLIYFQGTGAADDSGLPNDRFFAVRPEGSVSTLKIQRTERGDSAVYLCASSLAGTQNTGELFFGEGSRLTVL.